A selection of T cell receptor beta chains follows, all from one sample in a study of blood T cell repertoires in COVID-19. The repertoire was sequenced with immunoSEQ multiplex PCR; TCRdb's copy has only in-frame clones and lacks some. The sample shows about 210,000 clones, about 83% of them seen only once. Sequencing was performed on peripheral blood. All receptors come from a woman between 40 and 50 years old with active or convalescent COVID-19. Each CDR3 is given with its conserved first and last residue. Fields, in order: J gene, clone size, D gene, V gene, CDR3 protein, CDR3 DNA. A D gene is named only where the DNA matches it firmly. Rows may omit the clone size; those that give it use once, few, many or a size class.

>TRBJ1-6|once|-|TRBV7-8
CASSLGTQNNSPLHF
TGTGCCAGCAGCTTAGGGACACAAAATAATTCACCCCTCCACTTT
>TRBJ1-2|-|-|TRBV18
CASSPGRGYTF
TGTGCCAGCTCACCAGGGAGAGGCTACACCTTC
>TRBJ2-7|-|TRBD1|TRBV10-2
CALKGTGEYEQYF
TGCGCCCTCAAGGGCACAGGGGAGTACGAGCAGTACTTC
>TRBJ2-3|-|-|TRBV7-7
CASSPLRRDTQYF
TGTGCTAGCAGCCCCCTCCGGCGGGATACGCAGTATTTT
>TRBJ2-5|-|TRBD1|TRBV4-3
CASSQGTGMLIETQYF
TGCGCCAGCAGCCAGGGGACAGGGATGTTAATTGAGACCCAGTACTTC
>TRBJ1-3|few|TRBD1|TRBV4-1
CASSPRGTGENTIYF
TGCGCCAGCAGCCCCCGTGGGACAGGGGAAAACACCATATATTTT
>TRBJ2-1|once|-|TRBV30
CACSGYNEQFF
TGTGCCTGCAGCGGTTACAATGAGCAGTTCTTC
>TRBJ2-7|-|-|TRBV29-1
CSVEVQLALHYEQYF
TGCAGCGTTGAAGTTCAGCTAGCCCTACACTACGAGCAGTACTTC
>TRBJ2-2|-|TRBD1|TRBV18
CASSRQGSTGELFF
TGTGCCAGCTCTCGACAGGGGTCCACCGGGGAGCTGTTTTTT
>TRBJ2-7|-|-|TRBV24-1
CATSDPPIDEQYF
TGTGCCACCAGTGATCCTCCGATAGACGAGCAGTACTTC
>TRBJ2-2|-|-|TRBV7-3
CASSPGASNTGELFF
TGTGCCAGCAGCCCGGGAGCATCTAACACCGGGGAGCTGTTTTTT
>TRBJ1-2|-|TRBD1|TRBV5-1
CASSPRDRGYGYTF
TGCGCCAGCAGCCCACGGGACAGGGGATATGGCTACACCTTC
>TRBJ1-2|-|-|TRBV6-5
CASSSDRDNGYTF
TGTGCCAGCAGTTCGGACAGAGACAATGGCTACACCTTC
>TRBJ2-1|-|-|TRBV29-1
CSVGQGPQSFQFF
TGCAGCGTTGGTCAGGGCCCCCAGAGTTTCCAGTTCTTC
>TRBJ2-4|few|-|TRBV13
CASSLGQGAKNIQYF
TGTGCCAGCAGCTTAGGTCAGGGGGCCAAAAACATTCAGTACTTC
>TRBJ2-3|-|-|TRBV2
CASSDETSTDTQYF
TGTGCCAGCAGTGATGAGACTAGCACAGATACGCAGTATTTT
>TRBJ2-5|-|-|TRBV7-9
CASSLGTVGETQYF
TGTGCCAGCAGCTTAGGGACAGTAGGTGAGACCCAGTACTTC